The clone carrying this T cell receptor (beta chain) was recorded at least ten times. Its antigen is currently unknown. This sample's time point: newly diagnosed GD, antithyroid drugs for less than 3 months. After RNA was extracted from PBMCs, the TCR library was made from it. Per the germline V gene, CDR1 is SGHDN and CDR2 is FVKESK. Trimming shortened V by 6 bases and J by 5 bases, and 13 bases separated the two germline ends. The CDR3 length is 13 residues. With iRepertoire HTBI primers and Arm-PCR of CDR3 regions, TCR beta libraries were built. MiXCR, applied by TCRdb to the multiplex PCR reads, yields one record per CDR3 protein. The table has about 450,000 distinct CDR3 sequences, about a sixth seen once; the top ten hold about 10%. The record originates from a study of regulatory T cells in long-lasting Graves disease. Study-wide findings and caveats: Small sample size may have lowered accuracy.

The same data also contributed to another study, on T cells in Graves' hyperthyroidism and ophthalmopathy. That work states: Blood also contained most expanded thyroid clonotypes above 0.001. Through a model of 13 V-J features, ophthalmopathy was separated from stable hyperthyroidism.

The receptor was isolated from a woman aged 30 to 39 with Graves disease. The chain uses TRBV14 and TRBJ2-5, with a tentative D call TRBD1 (5 bases). This specimen consisted of peripheral blood mononuclear cells (PBMCs), obtained at new diagnosis, from a patient treated with antithyroid drugs. The chain's CDR3 is CASSLLGVETQYF. CDR3 nucleotides: TGTGCCAGCAGTCTCTTAGGGGTGGAGACCCAGTACTTC.